This TCR beta chain is drawn from a study of Graves' ophthalmopathy and Graves' hyperthyroidism. This clonotype was observed at least ten times. Amplified TCR beta CDR3 regions were obtained using RNA transcripts as template. The first round was an RT-PCR with HTBI primers, and the second round was a multiplex PCR. MiXCR, applied by TCRdb to the multiplex PCR reads, yields one record per CDR3 protein. The table records some 390,000 distinct CDR3 sequences, about 18% of them present only once. The diagnosis was founded upon clinical symptoms, serum thyroxine, TRAb, thyroid ultrasound and orbital computed tomography. Germline loops: CDR1 MDHEN, CDR2 SYDVKM. With 6 bases clipped from V and 9 bases from J, the junction kept 14 bases outside the gene matches. This CDR3 has 17 amino acids.

The chain links TRBV28 to TRBJ1-6, with TRBD1 matching 10 bases. This TCR was recovered from a woman aged 18-30 years with Graves' ophthalmopathy. The sample taken for sequencing was peripheral blood. The CDR3 protein is CASRTYPRGQGSSPLHF. CDR3 in DNA: TGTGCCAGCAGAACTTACCCTCGGGGACAGGGGAGTTCACCCCTCCACTTT.